This paragraph covers one T cell receptor beta chain sequence. What it binds is unknown. The sample belongs to a study of T-cell memory formation after mild COVID-19. Study-wide results and limits: Shrinking CD4+ clones were chiefly CM and EM; CD8+ ones were chiefly EMRA.

Trimming removed 8 bases at V and 0 bases at J, with 10 bases between. Germline CDR1 SEHNR, CDR2 FQNEAQ (reference sequence). CDR3 length: 13 amino acids. Libraries for TCRalpha and TCRbeta carried sample barcodes and unique molecular identifiers via 5'RACE. TCRdb processed the 5' RACE reads anew with MiXCR; each CDR3 protein has one entry. The sample lists approximately 240,000 distinct CDR3 sequences; roughly 17% were seen once. The chain recombines TRBV7-9 with TRBJ2-5; TRBD1 might be the D (5 bases). The sample comprised PBMCs or a T cell subset sorted from them (not recorded which). This receptor was identified in a man aged 18 to 29 who had mild COVID-19 (a few samples of this study predate the infection). Cell type and time point are not known. The CDR3 loop is CASVRQYQETQYF. The CDR3 DNA sequence: TGTGCCAGCGTGCGACAGTACCAAGAGACCCAGTACTTC.